The clone carrying this T cell receptor beta chain occurred many times. Its antigen remains unidentified. The treatment was: skin biopsy from PPD injection site in Mantoux-positive individual. TCR cDNA received a 3' ligated oligonucleotide that carried a UMI. Reverse transcription used DNase-treated unsorted total RNA, aiming for roughly 1 to 1,100 ng. Germline V gene sequence: CDR1 LNHDA, CDR2 SQIVND (reference sequence). The CDR3 sequence is 15 residues long. V gave up 0 bases and J gave up 0 bases, with 3 bases separating them. These data originate in a study of naive and memory T cell subsets. General study results and limits: The RNA method is potentially sensitive to activation and differentiation changes.

Ligated cDNA underwent four rounds of PCR with nested alpha and beta constant region primers and SP2. Via MiXCR, TCRdb re-called the UMI-ligation and nested PCR reads, giving one row per CDR3 protein. The sample consists of approximately 37,000 distinct CDR3 sequences, approximately 9.9% of them appearing once. The gene calls are TRBV19 and TRBJ2-6; D gene unclear. The material was skin, obtained from a tuberculin skin test site. The origin of this receptor is an adult in good health. The CDR3 is CASSIDFSGANVLTF. DNA of the CDR3: TGTGCCAGTAGTATAGATTTCTCTGGGGCCAACGTCCTGACTTTC.